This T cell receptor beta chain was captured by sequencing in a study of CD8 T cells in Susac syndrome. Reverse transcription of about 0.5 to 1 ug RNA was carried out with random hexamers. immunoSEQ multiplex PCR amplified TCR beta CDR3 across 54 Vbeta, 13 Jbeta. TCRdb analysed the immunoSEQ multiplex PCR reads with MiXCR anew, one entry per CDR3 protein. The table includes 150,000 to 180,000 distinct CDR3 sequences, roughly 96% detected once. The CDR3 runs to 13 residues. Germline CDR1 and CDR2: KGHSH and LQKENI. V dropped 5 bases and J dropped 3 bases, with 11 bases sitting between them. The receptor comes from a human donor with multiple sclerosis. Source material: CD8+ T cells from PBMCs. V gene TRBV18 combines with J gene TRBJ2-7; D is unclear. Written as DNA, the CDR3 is TGTGCCAGCTCAGTTAGGGTTAACTACGAGCAGTACTTC. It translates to CASSVRVNYEQYF.